The 9 T cell receptor beta chains below come from one sample, sequenced in a study of Ad26.COV2.S vaccination and SARS-CoV-2 variants. Produced via immunoSEQ multiplex PCR; TCRdb's table is partial and in-frame only. Of over 450,000 clones listed, 70% to 90% are singletons. The treatment here: around 19 received Ad26.COV2.S at low or high dose, single or two shots; 5 received placebo; per-sample allocation not given. The samples date from day 63 after the first vaccine or placebo injection. The sequencing here drew on peripheral blood, taken in a trial of Ad26.COV2.S vaccine versus placebo. The receptors originated from a person between 18 and 60 years old who received the Ad26.COV2.S COVID-19 vaccine or a placebo.

This chain uses TRBV5-6 with TRBJ2-7; D gene ambiguous. Germline values: CDR1 SGHDT, CDR2 YYEEEE. This CDR3 is built from 12 residues. Trimming took 0 bases from V and 6 from J, leaving 7 bases between them. CDR3 amino acids: CASSLVPLEQYF. CDR3 nucleotides: TGTGCCAGCAGCTTGGTCCCCCTCGAGCAGTACTTC.

There are a few counts of this clone. The genes are TRBV19 and TRBJ2-3; 7 bases align to TRBD1. This CDR3 has 15 amino acids. From germline, CDR1 is LNHDA and CDR2 SQIVND (reference sequence). Trimming removed 4 bases from V and 2 bases from J; junction bases left unmatched: 6. CDR3 sequence: CASSRGRGPTDTQYF. The DNA for the CDR3 is TGTGCCAGTAGTAGGGGAAGGGGGCCCACAGATACGCAGTATTTT.

The J gene is TRBJ1-2, the V gene TRBV30; tentatively, D is TRBD1 (5 bases). The V gene's germline CDR1 is GTSNPN and CDR2 SVGIG (reference sequence). The CDR3 totals 14 residues. V lost 1 base and J 5 bases, leaving 14 bases between the germline ends. The CDR3 protein is CAWSAGQGWYGYTF. In DNA form, the CDR3 reads TGTGCCTGGAGTGCCGGGCAGGGTTGGTATGGCTACACCTTC.

CDR3 amino acids: CARRTSGRTAEQFF. CDR3 nucleotides: TGTGCCCGAAGGACTAGCGGGAGGACGGCTGAGCAGTTCTTC. The chain carries TRBV30 and TRBJ2-1, with 14 bases matching TRBD2. Germline-derived CDR1 and CDR2 are GTSNPN and SVGIG (reference sequence). The V segment lost 8 bases and the J segment 9 bases; nucleotides outside the gene matches: 9. The CDR3 runs to 14 residues. The complete variable domain, with remaining parts taken from reference TRBV30 and TRBJ2-1, reads SQTIHQWPATLVQPVGSPLSLECTVEGTSNPNLYWYRQAAGRGLQLLFYSVGIGQISSEVPQNLSASRPQDRQFILSSKKLLLSDSGFYLCARRTSGRTAEQFFGPGTRLTVL.

V is TRBV28 and J is TRBJ2-3; no clear D gene. This CDR3 comprises 14 residues. Germline V lookup: CDR1 MDHEN, CDR2 SYDVKM. V shed 3 bases and J shed 0 bases, with 7 bases lying between them. The DNA of the CDR3 is TGTGCCAGCAGTTTTCTTCGTAGCACAGATACGCAGTATTTT. The encoded protein is CASSFLRSTDTQYF.

The chain joins TRBV5-4 to TRBJ2-7; a possible D gene is TRBD1 (6 bases). The CDR3 extends over 13 amino acids. Per germline, CDR1 SGHNT and CDR2 YYREEE (reference sequence). V lost 4 bases, J lost 2 bases, and 10 bases lay in between. CDR3 DNA sequence: TGTGCCAGCAGCCCCGGACAGACCTACGAGCAGTACTTC. This gives the protein CASSPGQTYEQYF.

The J gene is TRBJ2-3, the V gene TRBV18; TRBD2 aligns across 13 bases. The trim removed 3 bases at V and 7 bases at J, leaving 7 bases unmatched. The CDR3 runs to 16 residues. Germline V CDR1 and CDR2: KGHSH, LQKENI. In DNA form, the CDR3 reads TGTGCCAGCTCACCGGAACTAGCGGGGGGGGCCAATACGCAGTATTTT. Amino acid sequence: CASSPELAGGANTQYF.

The V call is TRBV28, the J call TRBJ2-1; D unresolved. Germline CDR1 MDHEN, CDR2 SYDVKM. V was pared by 8 bases and J by 3 bases, with 17 bases between. The length of the CDR3 is 15 residues. DNA for the CDR3: TGTGCCAGCCTGGGCCGCGCGGTCCGCTACAATGAGCAGTTCTTC. It encodes CASLGRAVRYNEQFF. The full variable domain, in which reference TRBV28 and TRBJ2-1 provide the parts outside the CDR3, is DVKVTQSSRYLVKRTGEKVFLECVQDMDHENMFWYRQDPGLGLRLIYFSYDVKMKEKGDIPEGYSVSREKKERFSLILESASTNQTSMYLCASLGRAVRYNEQFFGPGTRLTVL.

The chain carries TRBV19 and TRBJ2-4; D is perhaps TRBD1 (6 bases). The germline V and J ends were trimmed by 4 bases and 0 bases, with 16 bases remaining between them. The CDR3 loop spans 17 amino acids. Germline CDR1 LNHDA, CDR2 SQIVND (reference sequence). The CDR3 nucleotides read TGTGCCAGTAGTACTCCCGGACAGTCTTTAGCCAAAAACATTCAGTACTTC. Amino acids: CASSTPGQSLAKNIQYF.